This passage covers 16 T cell receptor beta chains from one sample sequenced in a study of Ad26.COV2.S vaccination and SARS-CoV-2 variants. Treatment given: 19 received Ad26.COV2.S at low or high dose, single or two shots; about 5 received placebo; per-sample allocation not given. Specimen acquisition occurred on day 63 following the initial vaccine or placebo injection. Only in-frame clones appear in the TCRdb table, and some are missing; sequencing was by immunoSEQ multiplex PCR. The sample has hundreds of thousands of clones; 80% to 90% are singletons. The material was peripheral blood, obtained in a trial of Ad26.COV2.S vaccine versus placebo. These TCRs come from a person between 18 and 60 years old who received the Ad26.COV2.S COVID-19 vaccine or a placebo.

The gene calls are TRBV3-1 (or the pseudogene TRBV3-2) and TRBJ2-1; 9 nucleotides align to TRBD2. V was clipped by 0 bases and J by 8 bases; unmatched bases: 8. This CDR3 region has 16 residues. Germline lookup yields CDR1 LGHDT and CDR2 YNNKEL (reference sequence). The CDR3 reads CASSQDRGRAFYEQFF. As DNA, the CDR3 is TGTGCCAGCAGCCAAGATCGCGGGAGGGCATTCTATGAGCAGTTCTTC.

The chain recombines TRBV15 with TRBJ1-5; the D is unclear. CDR1 LNHNV and CDR2 YYDKDF come from the germline V gene (reference sequence). The CDR3 is made up of 16 amino acids. Trimming took off 1 base at V and 0 bases at J, with 10 bases between the two ends. In nucleotides, the CDR3 is TGTGCCACCAGCAGAGGACACGATTATAGCAATCAGCCCCAGCATTTT. Protein sequence: CATSRGHDYSNQPQHF.

This chain links TRBV21-1 with TRBJ1-2; the DNA was not compared with TRBD1, the D call given in the table. TRBV21-1 is reported as a pseudogene. CDR3 length: 11 residues. CDR3 region: CASKHVYGYTF. CDR3 DNA: TGTGCCAGCAAACACGTCTATGGCTACACCTTC.

The sample holds one count of this clone. The J gene is TRBJ1-4, the V gene TRBV30; 9 bases fit TRBD1. The CDR3 is made up of 13 amino acids. Per the germline V gene, CDR1 is GTSNPN and CDR2 is SVGIG (reference sequence). V lost 2 bases to trimming and J lost 6 bases; unmatched junction nucleotides: 1. The CDR3 protein is CAWSWTGDEKLFF. The CDR3 DNA reads TGTGCCTGGAGTTGGACAGGGGATGAAAAACTGTTTTTT.

V and J are TRBV10-3 and TRBJ1-3; D is ambiguous. Germline V gene data show CDR1 as ENHRY and CDR2 as SYGVKD. V was trimmed by 0 bases and J by 4 bases, leaving 10 bases between them. This CDR3 region has 15 residues. CDR3: CAISESGPIGNTIYF. The CDR3 DNA sequence: TGTGCCATCAGTGAGTCTGGTCCTATAGGAAACACCATATATTTT.

V is TRBV10-1 and J is TRBJ2-1, with TRBD1 matching 8 bases. The germline V gene encodes CDR1 WNHNN and CDR2 SYGVQD (reference sequence). Trimming at V came to 6 bases and at J to 9 bases, leaving 10 bases not matched to a gene. This CDR3 region has 14 residues. The CDR3 DNA reads as TGCGCCAGCAGGGCAGGGGGCTTTTGTGGTGAGCAGTTCTTC. Translating it yields CASRAGGFCGEQFF.

This rearrangement joins TRBV7-2 to TRBJ2-3, with 7 bases matching TRBD1. The CDR3 is 16 residues long. The V segment lost 5 bases and the J segment 0 bases; nucleotides outside the gene matches: 8. CDR1 SGHTA and CDR2 FQGNSA come from the germline V gene. Here the CDR3 reads CASSMWDRSSTDTQYF. The DNA for the CDR3 is TGTGCCAGCAGCATGTGGGACAGATCTAGCACAGATACGCAGTATTTT.

The chain has TRBV4-3 and TRBJ2-5; D gene uncertain. This CDR3 spans 15 amino acids. Trimming removed 0 bases from V and 2 bases from J, with 10 bases in between. From germline, CDR1 is LGHNA and CDR2 YSLEER. The CDR3 nucleotides are TGCGCCAGCAGCCAAGATAGGGAATTGCAAGAGACCCAGTACTTC. It is translated as CASSQDRELQETQYF.

The chain has TRBV19 and TRBJ2-3; D might be TRBD2 (6 bases). The CDR3 spans 14 residues. Germline V gene data show CDR1 as LNHDA and CDR2 as SQIVND (reference sequence). The V end was cut by 8 bases, the J end by 0 bases, with 12 bases between. This CDR3 reads CASSSVPSTDTQYF. CDR3 in DNA: TGTGCCAGTTCTAGCGTTCCTAGCACAGATACGCAGTATTTT.

The chain couples TRBV5-1 to TRBJ2-3; 9 bases fit TRBD1. V trimming: 4 bases; J trimming: 5 bases; junction bases outside the gene matches: 8. This CDR3 comprises 15 residues. Germline V gives CDR1 SGHRS, CDR2 YFSETQ. The CDR3 DNA reads TGCGCCAGCAGCGCACAGGGGGCTGGGCGAGATACGCAGTATTTT. Amino acid sequence: CASSAQGAGRDTQYF.

The chain carries TRBV15 and TRBJ2-3, with 8 bases fitting TRBD2. The V and J ends lost 1 base and 3 bases, in that order; junction bases with no gene match: 3. CDR1 LNHNV and CDR2 YYDKDF come from the germline V gene (reference sequence). This CDR3 is built from 15 residues. The CDR3 bases are TGTGCCACCAGCAGAGTACTAGCGGCTACAGATACGCAGTATTTT. Protein sequence: CATSRVLAATDTQYF.

The chain carries TRBV30 and TRBJ1-4; 10 nucleotides align to TRBD1. The CDR3 spans 14 residues. Losses at the gene ends were 5 bases for V and 8 bases for J; bases not matched to a gene: 8. Germline V lookup: CDR1 GTSNPN, CDR2 SVGIG (reference sequence). CDR3 in DNA: TGTGCCTGGGGGACAGGGGCCGATGGGGAAAAACTGTTTTTT. It encodes CAWGTGADGEKLFF.

The chain recombines TRBV21-1 with TRBJ2-1; TRBD2 was called by the table and not checked on the DNA. TRBV21-1 is designated a pseudogene. CDR3 length: 16 residues. CDR3 sequence: CASSKSPARKRHEQFF. The CDR3 nucleotides are TGTGCCAGCAGCAAATCCCCGGCTAGAAAGAGGCATGAGCAGTTCTTC.

As DNA, the CDR3 is TGTGCCAGCAGCTTAGGTGTGGTTAATGAGCAGTTCTTC. It translates to CASSLGVVNEQFF. The chain is built from TRBV7-2 and TRBJ2-1; D remains unclear. V was pared by 1 base and J by 7 bases, with 8 bases between. The CDR3 loop spans 13 amino acids. Germline V CDR1 and CDR2: SGHTA, FQGNSA.

The CDR3 loop is CASKGWGGKENNEQFF. CDR3 bases: TGTGCCAGTAAGGGCTGGGGGGGGAAAGAGAACAATGAGCAGTTCTTC. V gene TRBV27 combines with J gene TRBJ2-1; 7 nucleotides align to TRBD2. Germline V lookup: CDR1 MNHEY, CDR2 SMNVEV (reference sequence). CDR3 length equals 16 residues. The ends lost 9 bases at V and 5 bases at J; junction bases unmatched: 16.

J is TRBJ2-1 and V is TRBV19, with 10 bases aligning to TRBD2. Trimming cost V 3 bases and J 6 bases; bases outside gene matches: 17. The CDR3 loop spans 19 amino acids. Germline loops: CDR1 LNHDA, CDR2 SQIVND (reference sequence). The CDR3 region is CASSMGTGGASGGSNEQFF. In DNA, the CDR3 is TGTGCCAGTAGTATGGGGACAGGAGGAGCTAGCGGGGGTTCCAATGAGCAGTTCTTC.